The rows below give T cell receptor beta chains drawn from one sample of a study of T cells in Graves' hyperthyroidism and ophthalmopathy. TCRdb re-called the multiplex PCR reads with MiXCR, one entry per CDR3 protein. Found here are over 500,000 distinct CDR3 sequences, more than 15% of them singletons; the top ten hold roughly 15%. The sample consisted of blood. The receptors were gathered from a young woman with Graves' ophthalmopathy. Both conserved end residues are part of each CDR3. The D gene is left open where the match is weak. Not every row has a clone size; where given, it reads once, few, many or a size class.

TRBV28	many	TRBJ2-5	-	TGTGCCAGCAGTTTCGGAGCCCCGCCAGAGACCCAGTACTTC	CASSFGAPPETQYF
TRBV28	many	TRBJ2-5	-	TGTGCCAGCAGTCCTGGACAGAGACACCAAGAGACCCAGTACTTC	CASSPGQRHQETQYF
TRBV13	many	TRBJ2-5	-	TGTGCCAGCAGCCGCTCGGAAACCGCACAAGAGACCCAGTACTTC	CASSRSETAQETQYF
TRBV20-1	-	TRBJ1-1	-	TGCAGTGGAAGAGGACCACTTATGAACACTGAAGCTTTCTTT	CSGRGPLMNTEAFF
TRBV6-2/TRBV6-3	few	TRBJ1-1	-	TGTGCCAGCAGTTACTCAGGTCGGGGTGGAAACACTGATGCTTTCTTT	CASSYSGRGGNTDAFF
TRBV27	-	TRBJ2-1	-	TGTGCCAGCAGTTTTCCCCCGGACGGAAACAATGAGCAGTTCTTC	CASSFPPDGNNEQFF
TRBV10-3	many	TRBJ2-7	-	TGTGCCATCAGTGATCGGGCGGTCGGGAGCTCCTACGAGCAGTACTTC	CAISDRAVGSSYEQYF
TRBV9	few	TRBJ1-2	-	TGTGCCAGCAGCCGTAGAGGAATGACAGGTGGGGATGGCTACACCTTC	CASSRRGMTGGDGYTF
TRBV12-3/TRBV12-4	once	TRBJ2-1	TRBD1	TGTGCCAGCAACCCCAGGGGGAGCCTCGCCCAGTTCTTC	CASNPRGSLAQFF
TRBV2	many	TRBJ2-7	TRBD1	TGTGCCAGCATCGGGACAGCTTCCTACGAGCAGTACTTC	CASIGTASYEQYF
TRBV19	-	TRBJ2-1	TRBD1	TGTGCCAGTCTGGACAGGGGGGGCTCCTACAATGAGCAGTTCTTC	CASLDRGGSYNEQFF
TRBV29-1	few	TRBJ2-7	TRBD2	TGCAGCGTGGCTCTAGCGGGAGGGCCCACATCCTACGAGCAGTACTTC	CSVALAGGPTSYEQYF
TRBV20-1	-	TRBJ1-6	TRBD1	TGCAGTGCTAGAGGACAGGGGGGTAATTCACCCCTCCACTTT	CSARGQGGNSPLHF
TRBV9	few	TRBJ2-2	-	TGTGCCAGCAGCGTAGAAGGGGTTTGGGACACCGGGGAGCTGTTTTTT	CASSVEGVWDTGELFF
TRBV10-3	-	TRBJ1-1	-	TGTGCCATCAGCTTCGGACGGCAGAACACTGAAGCTTTCTTT	CAISFGRQNTEAFF
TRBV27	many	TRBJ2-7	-	TGTGCCAGCAGCTTAGACGGTTACGAGCAGTACTTC	CASSLDGYEQYF
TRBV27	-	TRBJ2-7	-	TGTGCCAGCAGTTTTAGGGCTAGGGGAGCACCATCCTCCTACGAGCAGTACTTC	CASSFRARGAPSSYEQYF
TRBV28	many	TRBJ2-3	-	TGTGCCAGCAGCCCCATATTGAGGGGAGATACGCAGTATTTT	CASSPILRGDTQYF
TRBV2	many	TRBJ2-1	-	TGTGCCAGCGGGTGGGACTCCCAATACAATGAGCAGTTCTTC	CASGWDSQYNEQFF
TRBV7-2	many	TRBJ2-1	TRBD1	TGTGCCAGCAGCCAACGGACAGGGCACTATGAGCAGTTCTTC	CASSQRTGHYEQFF
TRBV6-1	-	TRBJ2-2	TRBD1	TGTGCCAGCAGTGAAGCAGACACAGGGGGCGGGGAGCTGTTTTTT	CASSEADTGGGELFF
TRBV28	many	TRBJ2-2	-	TGTGCCAGCAGACGGGACTTCACCGGGGAGCTGTTTTTT	CASRRDFTGELFF
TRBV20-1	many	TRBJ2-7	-	TGCAGTGCTAGAGATCTTGCGCTGAGCTCCTACGAGCAGTACTTC	CSARDLALSSYEQYF
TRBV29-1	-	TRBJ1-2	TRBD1	TGCAGCGTTGCCCGGACAGGGGACACCTATGGCTACACCTTC	CSVARTGDTYGYTF
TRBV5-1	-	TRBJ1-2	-	TGCGCCAGCAGCTTGGGTCCAGAGGGCCTCTATGGCTACACCTTC	CASSLGPEGLYGYTF
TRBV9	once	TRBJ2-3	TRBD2	TGTGCCAGCAGCGCGACTAGCGGGAGATTCACAGATACGCAGTATTTT	CASSATSGRFTDTQYF
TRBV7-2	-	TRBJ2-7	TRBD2	TGTGCCAGCAGCTTTACTAGCGGGCTGCTCTACGAGCAGTACTTC	CASSFTSGLLYEQYF
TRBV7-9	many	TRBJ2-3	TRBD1	TGTGCCAGCAGCTCGACAGGGGCAGGGATCACAGATACGCAGTATTTT	CASSSTGAGITDTQYF
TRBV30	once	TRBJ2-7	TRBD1	TGTGCCTGGAGTGAGTCGACAGGGATCAGCGAGCAGTACTTC	CAWSESTGISEQYF
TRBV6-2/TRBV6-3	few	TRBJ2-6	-	TGTGCCAGCGGGAATCGGCGGACCTCTGGGGCCAACGTCCTGACTTTC	CASGNRRTSGANVLTF
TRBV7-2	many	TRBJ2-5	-	TGTGCCAGCAGCTTATATGTAGCGGATCAAGAGACCCAGTACTTC	CASSLYVADQETQYF
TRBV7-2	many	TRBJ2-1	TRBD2	TGTGCCAGCAGCTTCAAGAATAGCGGGAGCTACAATGAGCAGTTCTTC	CASSFKNSGSYNEQFF
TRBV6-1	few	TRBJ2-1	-	TGTGCCAGCAGGCCCTACAGGGTGGAGGGTTACAATGAGCAGTTCTTC	CASRPYRVEGYNEQFF
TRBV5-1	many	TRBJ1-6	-	TGCGCCAGCAGCCCCCCGGGTAACGGGGATAATTCACCCCTCCACTTT	CASSPPGNGDNSPLHF
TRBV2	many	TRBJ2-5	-	TGTGCCAGCAGTGAAGCGCTTCCAAAACAGATCCAAGAGACCCAGTACTTC	CASSEALPKQIQETQYF
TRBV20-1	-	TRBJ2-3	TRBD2	TGCAGTGCTGACCCCCTAGCGGGGGGCACAGATACGCAGTATTTT	CSADPLAGGTDTQYF